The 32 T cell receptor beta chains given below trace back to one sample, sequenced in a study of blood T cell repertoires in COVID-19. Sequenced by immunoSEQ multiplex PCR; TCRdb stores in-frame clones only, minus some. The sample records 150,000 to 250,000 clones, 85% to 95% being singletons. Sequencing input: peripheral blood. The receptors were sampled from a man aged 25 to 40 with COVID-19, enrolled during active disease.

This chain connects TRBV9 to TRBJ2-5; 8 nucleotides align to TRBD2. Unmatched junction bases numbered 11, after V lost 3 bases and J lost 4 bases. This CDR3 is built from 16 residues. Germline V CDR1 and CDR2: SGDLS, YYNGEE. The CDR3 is CASSASTSARGETQYF. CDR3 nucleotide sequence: TGTGCCAGCAGCGCATCGACTAGCGCACGGGGAGAGACCCAGTACTTC.

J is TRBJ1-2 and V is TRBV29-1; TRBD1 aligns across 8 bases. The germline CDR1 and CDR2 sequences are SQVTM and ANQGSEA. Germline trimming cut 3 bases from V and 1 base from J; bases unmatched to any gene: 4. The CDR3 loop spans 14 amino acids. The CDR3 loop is CSVESTGGNYGYTF. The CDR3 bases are TGCAGCGTTGAGAGCACAGGGGGTAACTATGGCTACACCTTC.

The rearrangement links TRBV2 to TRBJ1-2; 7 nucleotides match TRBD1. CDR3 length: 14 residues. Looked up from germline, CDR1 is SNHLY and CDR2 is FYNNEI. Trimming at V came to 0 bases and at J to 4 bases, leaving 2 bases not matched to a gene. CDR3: CASSEAGQAYGYTF. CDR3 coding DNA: TGTGCCAGCAGTGAAGCCGGACAGGCCTATGGCTACACCTTC.

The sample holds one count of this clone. The CDR3 DNA sequence: TGTGCCAGCAGCCGGGGGGAAGCGGGGACCCAAGAGACCCAGTACTTC. Protein sequence: CASSRGEAGTQETQYF. The J gene is TRBJ2-5, the V gene TRBV4-2, with TRBD2 matching 7 bases. This CDR3 has 16 amino acids. Germline V gene sequence: CDR1 LGHNA, CDR2 YNFKEQ. J was trimmed by 1 base and V by 4 bases; bases with no gene match: 9.

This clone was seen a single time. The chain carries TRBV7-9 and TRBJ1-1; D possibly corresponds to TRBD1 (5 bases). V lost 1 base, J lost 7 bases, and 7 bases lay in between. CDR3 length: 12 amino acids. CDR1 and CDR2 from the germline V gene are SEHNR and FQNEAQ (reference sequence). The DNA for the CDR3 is TGTGCCAGCAGCTTAGAGCAGGGTGAAGCTTTCTTT. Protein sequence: CASSLEQGEAFF. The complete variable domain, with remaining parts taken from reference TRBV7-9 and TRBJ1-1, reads DTGVSQNPRHKITKRGQNVTFRCDPISEHNRLYWYRQTLGQGPEFLTYFQNEAQLEKSRLLSDRFSAERPKGSFSTLEIQRTEQGDSAMYLCASSLEQGEAFFGQGTRLTVV.

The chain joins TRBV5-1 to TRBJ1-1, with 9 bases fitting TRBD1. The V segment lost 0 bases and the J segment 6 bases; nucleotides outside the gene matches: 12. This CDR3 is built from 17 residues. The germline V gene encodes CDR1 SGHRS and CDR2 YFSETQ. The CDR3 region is CASSLVGIGQGLAEAFF. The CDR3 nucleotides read TGCGCCAGCAGCTTGGTGGGGATAGGACAGGGGTTGGCTGAAGCTTTCTTT.

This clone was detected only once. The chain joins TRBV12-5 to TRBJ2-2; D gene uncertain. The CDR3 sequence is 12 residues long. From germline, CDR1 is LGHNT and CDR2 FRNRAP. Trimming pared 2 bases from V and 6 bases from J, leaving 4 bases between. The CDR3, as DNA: TGTGCTAGTGGTTTGTCGTCCGGGGAGCTGTTTTTT. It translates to CASGLSSGELFF.

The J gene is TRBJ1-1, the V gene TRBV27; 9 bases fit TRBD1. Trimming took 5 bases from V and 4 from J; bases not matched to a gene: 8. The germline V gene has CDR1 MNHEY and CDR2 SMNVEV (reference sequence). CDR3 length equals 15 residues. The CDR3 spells CASSPRYRGRTEAFF. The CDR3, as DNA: TGTGCCAGCAGTCCTCGATACAGGGGGCGCACTGAAGCTTTCTTT.

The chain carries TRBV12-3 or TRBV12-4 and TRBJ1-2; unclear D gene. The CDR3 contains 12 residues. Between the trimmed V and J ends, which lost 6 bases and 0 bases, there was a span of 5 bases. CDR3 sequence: CASSQTNYGYTF. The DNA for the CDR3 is TGTGCCAGCAGCCAAACTAACTATGGCTACACCTTC.

The CDR3 region is CASTALLGLAGGLGYEQYF. CDR3 in DNA: TGTGCCAGCACCGCCTTGCTGGGACTAGCGGGGGGATTAGGCTACGAGCAGTACTTC. The chain combines TRBV5-5 with TRBJ2-7; 15 bases are shared with TRBD2. The CDR3 sequence is 19 residues long. Germline V gene lookup returns CDR1 SGHKS and CDR2 YYEKEE (reference sequence). V was pared by 6 bases and J by 3 bases, with 16 bases of the junction left unmatched.

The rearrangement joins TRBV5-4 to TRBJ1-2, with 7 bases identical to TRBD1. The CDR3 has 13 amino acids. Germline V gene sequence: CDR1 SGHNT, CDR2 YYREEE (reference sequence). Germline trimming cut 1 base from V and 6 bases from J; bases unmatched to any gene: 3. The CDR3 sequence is CASSLRGTDGYTF. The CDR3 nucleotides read TGTGCCAGCAGCTTGCGGGGGACAGATGGCTACACCTTC. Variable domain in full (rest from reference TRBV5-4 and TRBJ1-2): ETGVTQSPTHLIKTRGQQVTLRCSSQSGHNTVSWYQQALGQGPQFIFQYYREEENGRGNFPPRFSGLQFPNYSSELNVNALELDDSALYLCASSLRGTDGYTFGSGTRLTVV.

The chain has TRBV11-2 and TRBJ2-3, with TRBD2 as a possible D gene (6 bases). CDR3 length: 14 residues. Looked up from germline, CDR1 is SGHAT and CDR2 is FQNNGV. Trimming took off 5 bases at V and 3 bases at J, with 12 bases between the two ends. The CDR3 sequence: CASSPGLETDTQYF. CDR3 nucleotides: TGTGCCAGCAGCCCGGGACTGGAGACAGATACGCAGTATTTT.

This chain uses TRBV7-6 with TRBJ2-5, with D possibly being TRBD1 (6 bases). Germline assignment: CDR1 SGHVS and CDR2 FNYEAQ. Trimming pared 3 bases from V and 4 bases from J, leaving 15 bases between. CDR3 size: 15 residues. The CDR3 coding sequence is TGTGCCAGCAGCTTGGGATCGGACAGTAGAGAGACCCAGTACTTC. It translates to CASSLGSDSRETQYF.

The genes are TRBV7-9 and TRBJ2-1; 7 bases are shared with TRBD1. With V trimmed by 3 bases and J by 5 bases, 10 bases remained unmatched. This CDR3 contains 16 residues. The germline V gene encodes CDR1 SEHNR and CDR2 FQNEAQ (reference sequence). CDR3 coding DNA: TGTGCCAGCAGCTTGTTTAAGGGGACAGTAGACAATGAGCAGTTCTTC. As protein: CASSLFKGTVDNEQFF.

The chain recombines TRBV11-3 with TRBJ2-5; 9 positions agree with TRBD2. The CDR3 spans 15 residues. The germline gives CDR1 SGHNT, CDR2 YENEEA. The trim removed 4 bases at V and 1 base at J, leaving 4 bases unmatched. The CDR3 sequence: CASSYSGGFQETQYF. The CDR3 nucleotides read TGTGCCAGCAGCTATAGCGGGGGATTCCAAGAGACCCAGTACTTC.

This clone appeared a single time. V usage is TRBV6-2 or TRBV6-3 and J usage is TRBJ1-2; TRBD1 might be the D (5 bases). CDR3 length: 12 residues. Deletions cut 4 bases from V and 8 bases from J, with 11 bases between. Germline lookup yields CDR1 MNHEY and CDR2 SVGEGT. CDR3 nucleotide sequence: TGTGCCAGCAGTTTCACAGGAGCGGGCTACACCTTC. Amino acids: CASSFTGAGYTF.

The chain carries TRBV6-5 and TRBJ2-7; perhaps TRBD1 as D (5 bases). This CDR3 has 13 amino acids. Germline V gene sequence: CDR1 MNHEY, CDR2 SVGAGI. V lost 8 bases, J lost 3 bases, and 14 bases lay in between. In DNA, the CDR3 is TGTGCCAGCTCTAGGGGATTAAACTACGAGCAGTACTTC. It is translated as CASSRGLNYEQYF.

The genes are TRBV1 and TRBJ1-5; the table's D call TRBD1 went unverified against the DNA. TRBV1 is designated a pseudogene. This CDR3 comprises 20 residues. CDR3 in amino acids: CTSSQNPGGAEIHSNQPQHF. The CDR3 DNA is TGCACCAGCAGCCAAAACCCAGGGGGCGCGGAGATACATAGCAATCAGCCCCAGCATTTT.

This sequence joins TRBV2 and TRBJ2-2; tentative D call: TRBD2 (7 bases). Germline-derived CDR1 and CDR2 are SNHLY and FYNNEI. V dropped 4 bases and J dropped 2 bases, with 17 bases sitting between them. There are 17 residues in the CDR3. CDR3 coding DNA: TGTGCCAGCAGTGGGGGGGGCGGCAGTGATAACACCGGGGAGCTGTTTTTT. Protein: CASSGGGGSDNTGELFF.

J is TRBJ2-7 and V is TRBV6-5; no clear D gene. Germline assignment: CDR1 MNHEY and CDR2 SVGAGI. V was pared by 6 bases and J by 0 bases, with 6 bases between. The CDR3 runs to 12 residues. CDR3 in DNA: TGTGCCAGCAGGGTCAGCTCCTACGAGCAGTACTTC. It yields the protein CASRVSSYEQYF.

CDR3 bases: TGTGCCAGCATCCTGTACTCTGGAAACACCATATATTTT. Its protein product is CASILYSGNTIYF. The V call is TRBV6-5, the J call TRBJ1-3; unclear D gene. The V gene's germline CDR1 is MNHEY and CDR2 SVGAGI. Trimming removed 7 bases at V and 0 bases at J, with 7 bases between. This CDR3 has 13 amino acids.

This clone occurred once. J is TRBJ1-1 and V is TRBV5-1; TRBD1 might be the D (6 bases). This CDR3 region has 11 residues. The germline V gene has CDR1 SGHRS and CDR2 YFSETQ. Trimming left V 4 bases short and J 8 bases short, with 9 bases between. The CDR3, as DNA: TGCGCCAGCAGCCTCGACAGGGAAGCTTTCTTT. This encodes CASSLDREAFF.

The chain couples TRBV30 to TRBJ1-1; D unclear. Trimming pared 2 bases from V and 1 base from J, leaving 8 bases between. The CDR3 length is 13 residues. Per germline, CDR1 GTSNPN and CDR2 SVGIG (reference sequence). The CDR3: CAWSTGGNTEAFF. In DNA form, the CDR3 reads TGTGCCTGGAGTACCGGAGGGAACACTGAAGCTTTCTTT.

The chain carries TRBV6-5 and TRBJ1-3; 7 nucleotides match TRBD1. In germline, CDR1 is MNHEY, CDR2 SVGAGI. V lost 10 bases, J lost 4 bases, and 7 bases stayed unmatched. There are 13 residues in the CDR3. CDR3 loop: CATATGPGNTIYF. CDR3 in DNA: TGTGCCACCGCGACAGGGCCAGGAAACACCATATATTTT.

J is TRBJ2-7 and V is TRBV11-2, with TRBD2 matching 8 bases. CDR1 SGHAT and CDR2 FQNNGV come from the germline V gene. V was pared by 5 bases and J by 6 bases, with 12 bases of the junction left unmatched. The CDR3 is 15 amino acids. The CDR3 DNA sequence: TGTGCCAGCAGCGGGAGGGGACTAGGAGTTGGCGAGCAGTACTTC. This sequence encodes CASSGRGLGVGEQYF.

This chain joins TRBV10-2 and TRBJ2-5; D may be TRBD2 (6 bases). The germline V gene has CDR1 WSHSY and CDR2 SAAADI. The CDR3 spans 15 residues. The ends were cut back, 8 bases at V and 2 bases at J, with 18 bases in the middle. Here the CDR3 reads CASSRRLVGQETQYF. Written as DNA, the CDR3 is TGCGCCAGCTCCCGACGACTAGTTGGGCAAGAGACCCAGTACTTC.

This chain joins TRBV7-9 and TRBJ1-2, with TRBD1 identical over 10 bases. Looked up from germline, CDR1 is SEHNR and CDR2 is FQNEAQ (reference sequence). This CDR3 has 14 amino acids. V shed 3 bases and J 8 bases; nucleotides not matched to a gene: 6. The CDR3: CASSLRGTGEGYTF. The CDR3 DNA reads TGTGCCAGCAGCTTGCGGGGGACAGGGGAAGGCTACACCTTC. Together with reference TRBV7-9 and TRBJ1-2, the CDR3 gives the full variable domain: DTGVSQNPRHKITKRGQNVTFRCDPISEHNRLYWYRQTLGQGPEFLTYFQNEAQLEKSRLLSDRFSAERPKGSFSTLEIQRTEQGDSAMYLCASSLRGTGEGYTFGSGTRLTVV.

The CDR3 DNA is TGTGCCAGCAGCTCCGAGGAGAATCAGCCCCAGCATTTT. Amino acid sequence: CASSSEENQPQHF. The chain joins TRBV7-9 to TRBJ1-5; D not resolved. Per germline, CDR1 SEHNR and CDR2 FQNEAQ (reference sequence). V lost 4 bases, J lost 4 bases, and 8 bases lay in between. The length of the CDR3 is 13 residues.

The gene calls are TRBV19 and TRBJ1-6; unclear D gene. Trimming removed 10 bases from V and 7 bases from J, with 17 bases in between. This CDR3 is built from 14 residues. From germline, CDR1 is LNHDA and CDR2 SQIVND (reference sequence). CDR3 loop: CANPPRNRNSPLHF. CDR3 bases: TGTGCCAATCCGCCCAGGAATAGGAATTCACCCCTCCACTTT. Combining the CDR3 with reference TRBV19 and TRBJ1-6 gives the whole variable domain DGGITQSPKYLFRKEGQNVTLSCEQNLNHDAMYWYRQDPGQGLRLIYYSQIVNDFQKGDIAEGYSVSREKKESFPLTVTSAQKNPTAFYLCANPPRNRNSPLHFGNGTRLTVT.

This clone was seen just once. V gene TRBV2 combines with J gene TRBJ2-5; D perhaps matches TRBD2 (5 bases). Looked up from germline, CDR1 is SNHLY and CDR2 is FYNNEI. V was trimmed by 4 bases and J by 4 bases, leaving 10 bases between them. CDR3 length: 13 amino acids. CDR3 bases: TGTGCCAGCAGTGGCGGGCTGATAGAGACCCAGTACTTC. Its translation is CASSGGLIETQYF.

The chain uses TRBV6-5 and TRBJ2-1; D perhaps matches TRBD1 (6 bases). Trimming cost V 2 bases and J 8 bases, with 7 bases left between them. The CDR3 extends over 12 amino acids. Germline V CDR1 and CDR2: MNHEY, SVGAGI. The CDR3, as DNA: TGTGCCAGCAGTTACGGGGGCGATGAGCAGTTCTTC. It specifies CASSYGGDEQFF.

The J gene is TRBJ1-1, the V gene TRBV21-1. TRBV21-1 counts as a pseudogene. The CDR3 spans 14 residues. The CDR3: CASSKRGSGLEAFF. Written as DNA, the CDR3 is TGTGCCAGCAGCAAACGGGGATCCGGACTTGAAGCTTTCTTT.